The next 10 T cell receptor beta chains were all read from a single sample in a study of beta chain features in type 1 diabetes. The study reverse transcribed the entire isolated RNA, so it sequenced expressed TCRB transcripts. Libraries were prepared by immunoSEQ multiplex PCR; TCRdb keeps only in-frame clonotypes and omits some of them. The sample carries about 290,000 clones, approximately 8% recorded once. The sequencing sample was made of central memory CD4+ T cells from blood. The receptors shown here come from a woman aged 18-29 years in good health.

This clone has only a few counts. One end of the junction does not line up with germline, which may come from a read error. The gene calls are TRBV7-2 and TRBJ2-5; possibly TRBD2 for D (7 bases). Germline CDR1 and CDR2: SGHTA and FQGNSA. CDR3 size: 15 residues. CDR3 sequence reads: CASSLAGGRDETQYF. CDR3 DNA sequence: TGTGCCAGCAGCCTAGCCGGGGGGCGCGATGAGACCCAGTACTTC.

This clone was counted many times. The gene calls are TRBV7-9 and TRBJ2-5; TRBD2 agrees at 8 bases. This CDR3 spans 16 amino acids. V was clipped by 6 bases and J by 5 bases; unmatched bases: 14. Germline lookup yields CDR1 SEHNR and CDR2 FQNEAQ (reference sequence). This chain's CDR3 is CASSRGAGAVGETQYF. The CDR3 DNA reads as TGTGCCAGCAGTCGGGGAGCGGGAGCGGTAGGTGAGACCCAGTACTTC. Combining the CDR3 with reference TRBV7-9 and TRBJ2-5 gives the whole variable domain DTGVSQNPRHKITKRGQNVTFRCDPISEHNRLYWYRQTLGQGPEFLTYFQNEAQLEKSRLLSDRFSAERPKGSFSTLEIQRTEQGDSAMYLCASSRGAGAVGETQYFGPGTRLLVL.

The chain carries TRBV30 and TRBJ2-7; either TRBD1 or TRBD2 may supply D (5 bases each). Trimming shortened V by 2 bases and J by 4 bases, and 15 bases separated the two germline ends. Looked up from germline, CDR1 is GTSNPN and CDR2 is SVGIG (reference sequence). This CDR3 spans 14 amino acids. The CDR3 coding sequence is TGTGCCTGGAGTCCCCAAATGGGGGTTTACGAGCAGTACTTC. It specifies CAWSPQMGVYEQYF.

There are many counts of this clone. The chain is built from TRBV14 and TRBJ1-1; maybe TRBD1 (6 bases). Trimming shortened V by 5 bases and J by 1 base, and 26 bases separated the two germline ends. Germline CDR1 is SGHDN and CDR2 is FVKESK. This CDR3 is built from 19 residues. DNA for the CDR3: TGTGCCAGCAGCTCGCGTAGGAACAGGGTTGCTAAAGCGAACACTGAAGCTTTCTTT. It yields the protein CASSSRRNRVAKANTEAFF.

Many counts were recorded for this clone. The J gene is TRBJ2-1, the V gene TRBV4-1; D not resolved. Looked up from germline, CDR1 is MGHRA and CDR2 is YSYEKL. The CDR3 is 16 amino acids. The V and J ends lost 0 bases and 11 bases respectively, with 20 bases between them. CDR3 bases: TGCGCCAGCAGCCAAGACGTCTCGGTAACGCAGGCTAAGCAGTTCTTC. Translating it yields CASSQDVSVTQAKQFF.

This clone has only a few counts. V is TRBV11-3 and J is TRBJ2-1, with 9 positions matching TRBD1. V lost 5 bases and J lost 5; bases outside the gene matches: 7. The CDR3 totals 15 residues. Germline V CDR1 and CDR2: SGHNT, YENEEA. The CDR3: CASSRRDRVNNEQFF. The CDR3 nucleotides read TGTGCCAGCAGCCGCCGGGACAGGGTAAACAATGAGCAGTTCTTC.

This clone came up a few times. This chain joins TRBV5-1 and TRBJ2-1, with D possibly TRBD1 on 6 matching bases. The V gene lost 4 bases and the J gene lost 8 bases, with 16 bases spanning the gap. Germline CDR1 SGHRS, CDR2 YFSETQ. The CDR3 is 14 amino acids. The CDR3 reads CASSPRGGLDEQFF. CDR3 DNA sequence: TGCGCCAGCAGCCCACGAGGGGGTTTGGATGAGCAGTTCTTC.

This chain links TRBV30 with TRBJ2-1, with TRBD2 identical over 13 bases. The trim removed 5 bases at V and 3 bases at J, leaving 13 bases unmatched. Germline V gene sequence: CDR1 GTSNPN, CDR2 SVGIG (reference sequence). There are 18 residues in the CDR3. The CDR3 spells CAWGKLAGGPGYYNEQFF. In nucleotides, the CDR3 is TGTGCCTGGGGGAAACTAGCGGGAGGGCCGGGCTACTACAATGAGCAGTTCTTC.

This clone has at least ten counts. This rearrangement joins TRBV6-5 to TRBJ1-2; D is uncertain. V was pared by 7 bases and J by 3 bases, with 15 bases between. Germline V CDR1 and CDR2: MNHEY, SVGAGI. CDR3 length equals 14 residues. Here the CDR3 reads CASTNPLRDYGYTF. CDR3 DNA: TGTGCCAGCACCAACCCGTTGCGGGACTATGGCTACACCTTC.

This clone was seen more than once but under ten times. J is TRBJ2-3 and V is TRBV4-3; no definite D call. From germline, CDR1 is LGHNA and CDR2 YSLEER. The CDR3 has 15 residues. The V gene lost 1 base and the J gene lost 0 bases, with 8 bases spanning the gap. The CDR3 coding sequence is TGCGCCAGCAGCCAAGTGGGCATTAGCACAGATACGCAGTATTTT. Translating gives CASSQVGISTDTQYF.